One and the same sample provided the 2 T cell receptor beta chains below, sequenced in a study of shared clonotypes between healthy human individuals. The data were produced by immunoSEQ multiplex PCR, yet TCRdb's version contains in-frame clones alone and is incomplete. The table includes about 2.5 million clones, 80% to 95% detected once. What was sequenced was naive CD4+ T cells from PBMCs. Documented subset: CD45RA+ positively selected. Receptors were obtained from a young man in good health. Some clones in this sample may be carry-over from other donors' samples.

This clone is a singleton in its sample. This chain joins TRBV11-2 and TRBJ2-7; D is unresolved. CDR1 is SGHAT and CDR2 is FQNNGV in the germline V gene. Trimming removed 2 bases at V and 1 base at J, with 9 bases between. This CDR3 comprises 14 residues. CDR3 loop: CASSLSLASYEQYF. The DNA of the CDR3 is TGTGCCAGCAGCTTATCACTGGCATCCTACGAGCAGTACTTC.

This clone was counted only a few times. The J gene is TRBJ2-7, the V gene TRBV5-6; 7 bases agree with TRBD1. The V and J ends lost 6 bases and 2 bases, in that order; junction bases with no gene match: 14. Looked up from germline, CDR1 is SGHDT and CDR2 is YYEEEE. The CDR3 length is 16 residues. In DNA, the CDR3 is TGTGCCAGCACCCACTTCAGGACAGGCACCACCTACGAGCAGTACTTC. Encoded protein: CASTHFRTGTTYEQYF. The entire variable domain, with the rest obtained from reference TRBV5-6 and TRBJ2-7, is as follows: DAGVTQSPTHLIKTRGQQVTLRCSPKSGHDTVSWYQQALGQGPQFIFQYYEEEERQRGNFPDRFSGHQFPNYSSELNVNALLLGDSALYLCASTHFRTGTTYEQYFGPGTRLTVT.